The clone carrying this TCR beta chain was detected only once. Its cognate antigen is unknown. The sample contains more than one DNA sequence encoding this CDR3. The sample is drawn from a study of shared clonotypes between healthy human individuals. In the source study's methods: ImmunoSEQ sequences covered only the junction and lacked quality scores; filtering therefore differed. Repertoires were generated with immunoSEQ multiplex PCR, while TCRdb's copy carries only in-frame clones and drops some. The DNA gave D and trimming, while V, J and clone size come from that table. The sample records around 2,000,000 clones, roughly 94% being singletons. Naive CD8 cells lacked CD45RO, underwent positive selection for CCR7 and left out terminally differentiated effector memory CD45RA+ cells. Study findings and constraints: Naive subsets, compared against memory subsets, generally had larger estimated richness values.

CDR1 is SGHRS and CDR2 is YFSETQ in the germline V gene. This CDR3 is built from 13 residues. V lost 3 bases and J 3 bases, leaving 10 bases between the germline ends. The origin of this receptor is a man aged 18-30 years in good health. V is TRBV5-1 and J is TRBJ2-7, with D unresolved. Sequences were obtained from naive CD8+ T cells sorted from blood. CDR3 DNA sequence: TGCGCCAGCAGCTCACTACCCAACTACGAGCAGTACTTC. It codes for CASSSLPNYEQYF.